These 25 T cell receptor beta chains were sequenced from one sample in a study of regulatory T cells in long-lasting Graves disease. Documented time point: newly diagnosed GD, antithyroid drugs for less than 3 months. RNA from PBMCs was the source of the TCR library. Libraries of TCR beta came from iRepertoire HTBI primers plus Arm-PCR of CDR3 regions. TCRdb analysed the multiplex PCR reads with MiXCR anew, one entry per CDR3 protein. This sample carries 360,000 or so distinct CDR3 sequences, around 15% of them seen once, and the ten largest clones take just over 20%. These data are also associated with another study on T cells in Graves' hyperthyroidism and ophthalmopathy.

Specimen: peripheral blood mononuclear cells (PBMCs), collected at new diagnosis, from a patient treated with antithyroid drugs. These receptors were taken from a woman aged 18-29 years with Graves disease.

This clonotype showed up many times. The V and J genes are TRBV9 and TRBJ2-1, with D unresolved. Trimming removed 5 bases at V and 8 bases at J, with 5 bases between. Germline assignment: CDR1 SGDLS and CDR2 YYNGEE. This CDR3 is 10 amino acids long. The CDR3 loop is CASSGDEQFF. The CDR3 nucleotides are TGTGCCAGCAGTGGGGATGAGCAGTTCTTC. The variable domain in full, with the rest retrieved from reference TRBV9 and TRBJ2-1, is DSGVTQTPKHLITATGQRVTLRCSPRSGDLSVYWYQQSLDQGLQFLIQYYNGEERAKGNILERFSAQQFPDLHSELNLSSLELGDSALYFCASSGDEQFFGPGTRLTVL.

A note on this clonotype: An end of the junction differs from the germline gene, which may be a read error. The J gene is TRBJ2-1, the V gene TRBV7-7, with a possible D match to TRBD2 (5 bases). This CDR3 has 15 residues. Germline V CDR1 and CDR2: SSHAT, FNYEAQ (reference sequence). This CDR3 is CASSLEGYGDNEQFF. For the CDR3, the DNA is TGTGCTAGCAGCTTAGAGGGATACGGGGACAATGAGCAGTTCTTC.

This clonotype was seen at least ten times. The chain uses TRBV30 and TRBJ2-5, with TRBD1 identical over 9 bases. V was pared by 5 bases and J by 10 bases, with 17 bases of the junction left unmatched. CDR3 length: 15 amino acids. The germline gives CDR1 GTSNPN, CDR2 SVGIG (reference sequence). The CDR3 DNA sequence: TGTGCCTGGGCTCGTACCACAGGGGGCGGAGTGAACCAGTACTTC. Translated: CAWARTTGGGVNQYF.

Only a few counts were recorded for this clonotype. V and J are TRBV6-1 and TRBJ2-7; D is uncertain. This CDR3 region has 14 residues. Trimming shortened V by 6 bases and J by 2 bases, and 14 bases separated the two germline ends. Per germline, CDR1 MNHNS and CDR2 SASEGT. As DNA, the CDR3 is TGTGCCAGCAGGGTTCGGTTGGGGACCTACGAGCAGTACTTC. This sequence encodes CASRVRLGTYEQYF.

Many counts were recorded for this clonotype. CDR3: CASSLREKLFF. CDR3 nucleotides: TGTGCCAGCAGTTTACGGGAAAAACTGTTTTTT. The chain links TRBV12-3 or TRBV12-4 to TRBJ1-4; D ambiguous. This CDR3 contains 11 residues. The V end lost 2 bases, the J end lost 8 bases, and 3 bases lay between the germline ends.

Only a few counts were recorded for this clonotype. This chain joins TRBV20-1 and TRBJ2-2; D not resolved. Germline lookup yields CDR1 DFQATT and CDR2 SNEGSKA (reference sequence). V gave up 5 bases and J gave up 6 bases, with 4 bases separating them. The CDR3 has 10 residues. CDR3 loop: CSAGPGELFF. Written as DNA, the CDR3 is TGCAGTGCTGGGCCCGGGGAGCTGTTTTTT.

This clonotype was detected many times. The rearrangement joins TRBV12-3 or TRBV12-4 to TRBJ2-3; D not certain. This CDR3 is built from 17 residues. V shed 5 bases and J shed 0 bases, with 18 bases lying between them. The CDR3 region has the DNA TGTGCCAGCAGTACCTCCCGAGGCCGGACCAGCACAGATACGCAGTATTTT. Its translation: CASSTSRGRTSTDTQYF.

This clonotype was counted a few times. V and J are TRBV4-2 and TRBJ2-2; the match to TRBD1 covers 8 bases. The junction had 8 bases not matched to a gene; V was cut back by 4 bases and J by 4 bases. CDR3 length: 16 amino acids. Germline V gives CDR1 LGHNA, CDR2 YNFKEQ. CDR3 nucleotide sequence: TGTGCCAGCAGCCGATTCGGACAGGGTTCCACCGGGGAGCTGTTTTTT. Translation gives CASSRFGQGSTGELFF.

The chain joins TRBV24-1 to TRBJ1-2; 10 nucleotides agree with TRBD1. The CDR3 spans 16 residues. V gave up 4 bases and J gave up 2 bases; unmatched junction bases: 6. Germline V CDR1 and CDR2: KGHDR, SFDVKD. The chain's CDR3 is CATSESGTGENYGYTF. The DNA for the CDR3 is TGTGCCACCAGTGAGTCCGGGACAGGGGAAAACTATGGCTACACCTTC.

This clonotype has a count of ten or more. The chain uses TRBV12-3 or TRBV12-4 and TRBJ2-2; 12 bases map to TRBD2. V lost 5 bases to trimming and J lost 6 bases; unmatched junction nucleotides: 10. The CDR3 spans 17 residues. The CDR3 region has the DNA TGTGCCAGCAGTCAGCAGACTAGCGGGAGTATATCCGGGGAGCTGTTTTTT. This encodes CASSQQTSGSISGELFF.

This clonotype was observed at least ten times. The chain has TRBV28 and TRBJ1-6; D is ambiguous. The V and J ends lost 0 bases and 9 bases respectively, with 3 bases between them. Germline V CDR1 and CDR2: MDHEN, SYDVKM. This CDR3 spans 12 amino acids. CDR3 amino acids: CASSLWSSPLHF. In DNA form, the CDR3 reads TGTGCCAGCAGTTTATGGAGTTCACCCCTCCACTTT.

In its sample, this clonotype was seen many times. This sequence joins TRBV3-1 and TRBJ2-1; D not certain. Germline loops: CDR1 LGHDT, CDR2 YNNKEL (reference sequence). The V end was cut by 0 bases, the J end by 4 bases, with 10 bases between. The CDR3 sequence is 15 residues long. The CDR3 DNA is TGTGCCAGCAGCCAAGATTCTAACCGTTACAATGAGCAGTTCTTC. This translates into CASSQDSNRYNEQFF.

In this sample, this clonotype turned up once. A read error is possible here, since a much larger clone lies one base away. CDR3 DNA: TGTGCCAGCAGTGAAGTGGGGTATAATTTACCCCTCCACTTT. The encoded protein is CASSEVGYNLPLHF. The V call is TRBV2, the J call TRBJ1-6; D not certain. Germline CDR1 is SNHLY and CDR2 is FYNNEI. The CDR3 covers 14 residues.

Comment on this clonotype: A far larger clone is one nucleotide away, so this likely arose from a read error. The chain links TRBV30 to TRBJ2-3; possible D gene TRBD1, 6 bases. TRBJ2-1 matches the DNA end more closely, so the J call is doubtful. The germline V gene has CDR1 GTSNPN and CDR2 SVGIG (reference sequence). The CDR3 spans 13 residues. Here the CDR3 reads CAWSVGSGGEQFF. DNA of the CDR3: TGTGCCTGGAGTGTAGGCAGTGGGGGCGAGCAGTTCTTC.

There are many counts of this clonotype. The V gene is TRBV24-1, the J gene TRBJ2-5; D could derive from TRBD1 or TRBD2 (5 bases each). This CDR3 comprises 15 residues. The germline V and J ends were trimmed by 3 bases and 4 bases, with 14 bases remaining between them. Germline V gives CDR1 KGHDR, CDR2 SFDVKD. The CDR3, as DNA: TGTGCCACCAGTGATCCGAGCCGAGGGGCAGAGACCCAGTACTTC. It codes for CATSDPSRGAETQYF.

This clonotype occurred many times. The V call is TRBV2, the J call TRBJ2-2, with TRBD2 matching 12 bases. CDR1 is SNHLY, CDR2 FYNNEI, per germline. The trim removed 6 bases at V and 7 bases at J, leaving 6 bases unmatched. The CDR3 contains 15 residues. CDR3 DNA: TGTGCCAGCAGAGTTCTAGCGGGAGGGAACGGGGAGCTGTTTTTT. Translated, it gives CASRVLAGGNGELFF.

About this clonotype itself: At one boundary the junction diverges from the germline segment, which might be a read error. The chain carries TRBV6-1 and TRBJ1-1, with a weak D call TRBD1 (5 bases). There are 14 residues in the CDR3. CDR1 is MNHNS, CDR2 SASEGT, per germline. The CDR3 sequence is CASSEAWRGTEAFF. The CDR3 DNA sequence: TGTGCCAGCAGCGAAGCCTGGAGGGGCACTGAAGCTTTCTTT.

The table lists this clonotype with many counts. V and J are TRBV11-2 and TRBJ2-1, with a tentative D call TRBD1 (5 bases). CDR1 SGHAT and CDR2 FQNNGV come from the germline V gene. V lost 4 bases and J 5 bases, leaving 12 bases between the germline ends. The CDR3 is 14 amino acids. The CDR3 protein is CASSSLQVNNEQFF. The DNA of the CDR3 is TGTGCCAGCAGCTCACTACAGGTTAACAATGAGCAGTTCTTC. The entire variable domain, with the rest obtained from reference TRBV11-2 and TRBJ2-1, is as follows: EAGVAQSPRYKIIEKRQSVAFWCNPISGHATLYWYQQILGQGPKLLIQFQNNGVVDDSQLPKDRFSAERLKGVDSTLKIQPAKLEDSAVYLCASSSLQVNNEQFFGPGTRLTVL.

This clonotype was counted at least ten times. The J gene is TRBJ2-2, the V gene TRBV20-1; D uncertain. V dropped 1 base and J dropped 3 bases, with 12 bases sitting between them. The CDR3 covers 15 residues. CDR1 is DFQATT, CDR2 SNEGSKA, per germline (reference sequence). Here the CDR3 DNA reads TGCAGTGCTAGAGCTAGGGTGTGGGACACCGGGGAGCTGTTTTTT. It encodes CSARARVWDTGELFF.

V gene TRBV5-1 combines with J gene TRBJ1-1; 9 bases fit TRBD1. Germline V CDR1 and CDR2: SGHRS, YFSETQ. This CDR3 is built from 15 residues. J was trimmed by 4 bases and V by 4 bases; bases with no gene match: 8. CDR3 sequence: CASSQRTGATTEAFF. In nucleotides, the CDR3 is TGCGCCAGCAGCCAAAGGACAGGGGCTACCACTGAAGCTTTCTTT.

This clonotype was counted ten times or more. The CDR3 reads CASSTSLGTEAFF. As DNA, the CDR3 is TGTGCCAGCAGCACAAGTCTGGGCACTGAAGCTTTCTTT. This chain uses TRBV7-2 with TRBJ1-1; D is uncertain. CDR1 and CDR2 from the germline V gene are SGHTA and FQGNSA. Trimming left V 5 bases short and J 4 bases short, with 11 bases between. This CDR3 has 13 residues. Looking up the rest from reference TRBV7-2 and TRBJ1-1 gives the full variable domain: GAGVSQSPSNKVTEKGKDVELRCDPISGHTALYWYRQSLGQGLEFLIYFQGNSAPDKSGLPSDRFSAERTGGSVSTLTIQRTQQEDSAVYLCASSTSLGTEAFFGQGTRLTVV.

The sample holds a few counts of this clonotype. The rearrangement links TRBV5-1 to TRBJ1-1; D possibly corresponds to TRBD1 (5 bases). This CDR3 is 12 amino acids long. The V end lost 5 bases, the J end lost 4 bases, and 9 bases lay between the germline ends. Germline CDR1 is SGHRS and CDR2 is YFSETQ. CDR3 loop: CASRMGGTEAFF. The CDR3 region has the DNA TGCGCCAGCAGGATGGGGGGCACTGAAGCTTTCTTT.

This clonotype was seen many times. The V and J genes are TRBV12-3 or TRBV12-4 and TRBJ2-7; 10 nucleotides line up with TRBD2. J gave up 2 bases and V 4 bases, and 8 bases lay outside the gene matches. This CDR3 contains 16 residues. The CDR3 nucleotides read TGTGCCAGCAGTTCCCTGGGGACTAGCGAACCCTACGAGCAGTACTTC. Amino acid sequence: CASSSLGTSEPYEQYF.

In its sample, this clonotype was seen many times. The DNA for the CDR3 is TGTGCCAGCAGTTACTTTGGGACTAGCGGATACGAGCAGTACTTC. Translating it yields CASSYFGTSGYEQYF. The chain is built from TRBV6-5 and TRBJ2-7, with 11 bases lining up with TRBD2. Germline CDR1 MNHEY, CDR2 SVGAGI. The CDR3 is 15 amino acids. V gave up 1 base and J gave up 4 bases; unmatched junction bases: 3.

This clonotype occurred many times. The rearrangement joins TRBV10-3 to TRBJ2-2; the match to TRBD2 covers 9 bases. The germline V gene encodes CDR1 ENHRY and CDR2 SYGVKD. This CDR3 has 17 residues. V lost 11 bases and J lost 1; bases outside the gene matches: 14. CDR3 sequence: CASGGASGNVNTGELFF. CDR3 DNA: TGTGCCTCCGGTGGGGCTAGCGGGAATGTGAACACCGGGGAGCTGTTTTTT.